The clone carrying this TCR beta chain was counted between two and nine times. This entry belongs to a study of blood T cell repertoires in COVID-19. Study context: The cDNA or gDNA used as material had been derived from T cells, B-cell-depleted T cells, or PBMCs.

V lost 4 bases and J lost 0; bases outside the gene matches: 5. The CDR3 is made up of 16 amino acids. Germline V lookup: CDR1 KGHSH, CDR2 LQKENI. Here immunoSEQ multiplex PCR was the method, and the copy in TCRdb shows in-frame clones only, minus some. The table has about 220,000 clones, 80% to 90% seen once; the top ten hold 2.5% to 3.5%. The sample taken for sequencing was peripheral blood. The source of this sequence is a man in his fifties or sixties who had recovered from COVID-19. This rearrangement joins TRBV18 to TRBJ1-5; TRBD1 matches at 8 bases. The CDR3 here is CASSRDRWSSNQPQHF. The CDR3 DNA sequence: TGTGCCAGCTCACGGGACAGGTGGTCTAGCAATCAGCCCCAGCATTTT.